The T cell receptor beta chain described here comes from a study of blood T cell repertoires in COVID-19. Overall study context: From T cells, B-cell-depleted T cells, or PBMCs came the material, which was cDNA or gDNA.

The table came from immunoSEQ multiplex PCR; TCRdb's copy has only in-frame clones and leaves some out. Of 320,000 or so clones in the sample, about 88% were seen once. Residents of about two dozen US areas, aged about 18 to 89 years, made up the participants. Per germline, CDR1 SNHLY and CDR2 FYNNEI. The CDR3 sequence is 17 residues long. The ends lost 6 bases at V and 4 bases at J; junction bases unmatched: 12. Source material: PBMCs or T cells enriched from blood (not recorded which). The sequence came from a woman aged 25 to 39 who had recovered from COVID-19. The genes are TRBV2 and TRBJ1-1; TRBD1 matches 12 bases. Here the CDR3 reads CASSPTGTGGLVTEAFF. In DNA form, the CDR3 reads TGTGCCAGCAGCCCAACGGGGACAGGGGGCCTTGTCACTGAAGCTTTCTTT.